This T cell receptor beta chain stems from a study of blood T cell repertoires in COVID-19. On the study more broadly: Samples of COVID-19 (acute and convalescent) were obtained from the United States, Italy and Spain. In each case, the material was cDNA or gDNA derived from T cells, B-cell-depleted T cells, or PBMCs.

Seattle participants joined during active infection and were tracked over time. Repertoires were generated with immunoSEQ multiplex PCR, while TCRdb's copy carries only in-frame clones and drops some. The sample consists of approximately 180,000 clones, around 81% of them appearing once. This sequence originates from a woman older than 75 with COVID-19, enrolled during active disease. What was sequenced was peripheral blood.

The CDR3 nucleotides are TGTGCCCTGGAGGGAGGTTTCACAGATACGCAGTATTTT. Amino acids: CALEGGFTDTQYF. The chain joins TRBV30 to TRBJ2-3; perhaps TRBD2 as D (6 bases). Germline lookup yields CDR1 GTSNPN and CDR2 SVGIG (reference sequence). Trimming left V 8 bases short and J 2 bases short, with 14 bases between. The CDR3 extends over 13 amino acids. Full variable domain (remainder filled in from reference TRBV30 and TRBJ2-3): SQTIHQWPATLVQPVGSPLSLECTVEGTSNPNLYWYRQAAGRGLQLLFYSVGIGQISSEVPQNLSASRPQDRQFILSSKKLLLSDSGFYLCALEGGFTDTQYFGPGTRLTVL.